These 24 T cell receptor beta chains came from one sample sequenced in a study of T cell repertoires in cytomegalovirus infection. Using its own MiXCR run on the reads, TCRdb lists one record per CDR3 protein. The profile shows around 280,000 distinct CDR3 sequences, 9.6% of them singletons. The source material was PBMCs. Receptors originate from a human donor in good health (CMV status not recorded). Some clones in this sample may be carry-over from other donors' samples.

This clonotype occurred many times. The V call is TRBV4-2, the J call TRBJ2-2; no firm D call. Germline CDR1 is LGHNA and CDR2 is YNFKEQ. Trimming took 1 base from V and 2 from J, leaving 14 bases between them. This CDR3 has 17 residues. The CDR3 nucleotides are TGTGCCAGCAGCCAAGTCGAAGGCAGGCCAAACACCGGGGAGCTGTTTTTT. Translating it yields CASSQVEGRPNTGELFF.

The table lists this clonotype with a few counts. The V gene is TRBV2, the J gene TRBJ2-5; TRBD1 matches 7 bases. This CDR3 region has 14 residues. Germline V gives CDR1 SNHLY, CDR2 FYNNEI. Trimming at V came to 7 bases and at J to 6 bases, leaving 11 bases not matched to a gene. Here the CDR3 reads CASIEDRSLKTQYF. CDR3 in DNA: TGTGCCAGCATTGAGGACAGGAGTTTAAAGACCCAGTACTTC.

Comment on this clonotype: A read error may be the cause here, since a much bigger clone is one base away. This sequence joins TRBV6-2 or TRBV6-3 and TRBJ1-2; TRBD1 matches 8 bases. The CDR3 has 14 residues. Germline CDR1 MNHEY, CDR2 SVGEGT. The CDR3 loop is CASSQQGGDYSYTF. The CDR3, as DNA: TGTGCCAGCAGTCAACAGGGGGGCGACTATAGCTACACCTTC.

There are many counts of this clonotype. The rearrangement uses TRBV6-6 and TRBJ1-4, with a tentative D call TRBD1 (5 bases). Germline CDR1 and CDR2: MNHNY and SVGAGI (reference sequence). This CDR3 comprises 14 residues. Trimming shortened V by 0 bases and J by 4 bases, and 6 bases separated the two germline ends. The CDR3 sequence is CASSYSGGNEKLFF. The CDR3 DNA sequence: TGTGCCAGCAGTTACTCTGGGGGTAATGAAAAACTGTTTTTT.

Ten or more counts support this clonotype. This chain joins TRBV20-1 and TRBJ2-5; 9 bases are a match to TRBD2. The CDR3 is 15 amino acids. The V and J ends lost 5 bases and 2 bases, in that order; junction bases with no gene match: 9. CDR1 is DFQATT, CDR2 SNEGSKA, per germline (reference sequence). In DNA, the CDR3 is TGCAGTGCTCTCGATCCCGGACTAGCGCAAGAGACCCAGTACTTC. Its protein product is CSALDPGLAQETQYF.

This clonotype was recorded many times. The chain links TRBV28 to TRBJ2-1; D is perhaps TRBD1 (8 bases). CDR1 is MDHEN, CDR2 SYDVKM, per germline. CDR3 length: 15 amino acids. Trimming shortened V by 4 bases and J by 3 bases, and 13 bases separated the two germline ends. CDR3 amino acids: CASSSTGGVYNEQFF. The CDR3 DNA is TGTGCCAGCAGTTCCACAGGGGGGGTCTACAATGAGCAGTTCTTC.

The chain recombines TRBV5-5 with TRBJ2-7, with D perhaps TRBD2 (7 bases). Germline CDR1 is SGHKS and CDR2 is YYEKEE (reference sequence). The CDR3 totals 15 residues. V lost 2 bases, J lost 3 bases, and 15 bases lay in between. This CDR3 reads CASSLRGGGFYEQYF. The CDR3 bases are TGTGCCAGCAGCTTACGGGGAGGGGGGTTCTACGAGCAGTACTTC. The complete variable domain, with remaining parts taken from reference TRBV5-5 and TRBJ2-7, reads DAGVTQSPTHLIKTRGQQVTLRCSPISGHKSVSWYQQVLGQGPQFIFQYYEKEERGRGNFPDRFSARQFPNYSSELNVNALLLGDSALYLCASSLRGGGFYEQYFGPGTRLTVT.

The DNA for the CDR3 is TGCAGTGCTAGAGATAGGAGCAGGGCTCTATACAATGAGCAGTTCTTC. It specifies CSARDRSRALYNEQFF. V gene TRBV20-1 combines with J gene TRBJ2-1; possible D gene TRBD1, 5 bases. With 0 bases removed from V and 4 bases from J, the gap between germline ends came to 16 bases. CDR1 and CDR2 from the germline V gene are DFQATT and SNEGSKA (reference sequence). There are 16 residues in the CDR3.

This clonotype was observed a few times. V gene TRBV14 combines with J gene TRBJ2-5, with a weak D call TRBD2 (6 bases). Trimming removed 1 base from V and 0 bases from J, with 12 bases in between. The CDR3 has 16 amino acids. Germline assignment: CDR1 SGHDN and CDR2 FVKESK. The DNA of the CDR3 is TGTGCCAGCAGCCAAGCTCCGGGACTTTACCAAGAGACCCAGTACTTC. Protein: CASSQAPGLYQETQYF.

CDR3 DNA sequence: TGTGCCACCAGCAGAGATCTGGGTAGAGATACGCAGTATTTT. It translates to CATSRDLGRDTQYF. The chain employs TRBV15 and TRBJ2-3, with D unclear. CDR3 length: 14 amino acids. Germline CDR1 is LNHNV and CDR2 is YYDKDF (reference sequence). Trimming took 0 bases from V and 5 from J, leaving 9 bases between them.

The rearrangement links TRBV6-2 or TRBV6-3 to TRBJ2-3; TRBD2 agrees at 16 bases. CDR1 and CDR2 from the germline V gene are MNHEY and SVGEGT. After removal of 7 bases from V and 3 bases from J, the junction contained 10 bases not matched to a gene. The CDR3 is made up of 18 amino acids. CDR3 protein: CASKLRGLAGGRTDTQYF. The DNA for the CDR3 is TGTGCCAGCAAACTCCGGGGACTAGCGGGGGGGCGTACAGATACGCAGTATTTT.

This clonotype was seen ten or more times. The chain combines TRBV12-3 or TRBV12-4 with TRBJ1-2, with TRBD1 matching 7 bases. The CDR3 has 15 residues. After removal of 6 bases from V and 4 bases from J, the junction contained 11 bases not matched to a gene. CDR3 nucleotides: TGTGCCAGCAGCCGGACAGGCCCCTGGGTCTATGGCTACACCTTC. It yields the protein CASSRTGPWVYGYTF.

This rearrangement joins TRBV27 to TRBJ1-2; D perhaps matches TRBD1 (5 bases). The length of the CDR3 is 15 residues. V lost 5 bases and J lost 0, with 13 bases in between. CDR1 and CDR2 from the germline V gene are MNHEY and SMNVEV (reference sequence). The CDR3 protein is CASSEKTAANYGYTF. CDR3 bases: TGTGCCAGCAGTGAAAAGACAGCTGCTAACTATGGCTACACCTTC.

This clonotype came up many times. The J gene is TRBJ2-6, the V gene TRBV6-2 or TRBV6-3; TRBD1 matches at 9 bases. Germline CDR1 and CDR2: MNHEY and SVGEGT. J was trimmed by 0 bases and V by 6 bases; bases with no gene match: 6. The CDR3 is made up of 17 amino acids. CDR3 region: CASSNRDRVSGANVLTF. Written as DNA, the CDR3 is TGTGCCAGCAGCAACCGGGACAGGGTCTCTGGGGCCAACGTCCTGACTTTC.

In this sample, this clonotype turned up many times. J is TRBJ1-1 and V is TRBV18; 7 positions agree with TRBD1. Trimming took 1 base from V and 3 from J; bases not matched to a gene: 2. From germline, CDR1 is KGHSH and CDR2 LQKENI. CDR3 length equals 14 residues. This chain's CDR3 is CASSPRQGDTEAFF. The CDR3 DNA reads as TGTGCCAGCTCACCACGTCAGGGGGACACTGAAGCTTTCTTT.

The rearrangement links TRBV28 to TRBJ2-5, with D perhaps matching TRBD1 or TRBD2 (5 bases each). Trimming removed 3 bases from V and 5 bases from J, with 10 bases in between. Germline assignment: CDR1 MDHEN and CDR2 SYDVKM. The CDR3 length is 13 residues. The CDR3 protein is CASSLRGSETQYF. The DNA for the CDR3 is TGTGCCAGCAGTTTGAGGGGTTCGGAGACCCAGTACTTC.

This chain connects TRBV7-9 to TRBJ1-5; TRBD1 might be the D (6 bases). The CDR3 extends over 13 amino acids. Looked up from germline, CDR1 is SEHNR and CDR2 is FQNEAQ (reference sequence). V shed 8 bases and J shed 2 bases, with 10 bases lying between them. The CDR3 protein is CASGQLGNQPQHF. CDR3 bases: TGTGCCAGCGGACAGCTGGGCAATCAGCCCCAGCATTTT.

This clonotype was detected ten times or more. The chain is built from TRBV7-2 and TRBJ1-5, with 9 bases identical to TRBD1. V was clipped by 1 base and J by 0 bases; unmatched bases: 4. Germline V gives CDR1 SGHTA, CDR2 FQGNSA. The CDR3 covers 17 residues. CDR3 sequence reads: CASSLVGQGNSNQPQHF. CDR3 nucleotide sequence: TGTGCCAGCAGCTTAGTGGGACAGGGTAATAGCAATCAGCCCCAGCATTTT.

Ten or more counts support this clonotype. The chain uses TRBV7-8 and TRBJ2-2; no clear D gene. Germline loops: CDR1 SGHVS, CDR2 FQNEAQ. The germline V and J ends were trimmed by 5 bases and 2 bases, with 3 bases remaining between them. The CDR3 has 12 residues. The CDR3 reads CASSTNTGELFF. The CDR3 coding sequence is TGTGCCAGCAGCACCAACACCGGGGAGCTGTTTTTT.

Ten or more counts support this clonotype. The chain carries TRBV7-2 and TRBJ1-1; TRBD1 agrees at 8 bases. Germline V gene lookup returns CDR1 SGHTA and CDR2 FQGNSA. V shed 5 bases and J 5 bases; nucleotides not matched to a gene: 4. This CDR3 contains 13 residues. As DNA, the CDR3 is TGTGCCAGCAGCCTCGGGACAGGAACTGAAGCTTTCTTT. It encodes CASSLGTGTEAFF.

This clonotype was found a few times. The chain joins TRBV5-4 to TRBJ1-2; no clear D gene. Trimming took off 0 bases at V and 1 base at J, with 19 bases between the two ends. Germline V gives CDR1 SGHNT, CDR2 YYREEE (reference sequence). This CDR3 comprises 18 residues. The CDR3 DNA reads TGTGCCAGCAGCTTGGTTGGCAGTCCCCGGGTTAGTAACTATGGCTACACCTTC. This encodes CASSLVGSPRVSNYGYTF.

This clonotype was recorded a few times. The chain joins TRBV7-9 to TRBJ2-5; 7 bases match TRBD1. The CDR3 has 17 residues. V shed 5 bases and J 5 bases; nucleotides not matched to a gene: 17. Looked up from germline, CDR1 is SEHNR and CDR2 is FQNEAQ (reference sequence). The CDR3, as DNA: TGTGCCAGCAGCCCCGGCCCCCGACAGGGTTTTGAGGAGACCCAGTACTTC. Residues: CASSPGPRQGFEETQYF.

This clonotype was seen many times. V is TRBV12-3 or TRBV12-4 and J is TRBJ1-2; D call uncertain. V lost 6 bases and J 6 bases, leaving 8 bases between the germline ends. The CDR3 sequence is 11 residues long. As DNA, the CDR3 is TGTGCCAGCAGCCTTGGCCATGGCTACACCTTC. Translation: CASSLGHGYTF.

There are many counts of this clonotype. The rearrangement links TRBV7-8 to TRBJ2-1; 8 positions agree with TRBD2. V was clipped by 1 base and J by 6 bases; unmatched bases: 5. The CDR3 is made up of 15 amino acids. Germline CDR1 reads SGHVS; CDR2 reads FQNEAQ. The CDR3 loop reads CASSLVSGGGNEQFF. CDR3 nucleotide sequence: TGTGCCAGCAGCTTAGTGAGCGGGGGTGGCAATGAGCAGTTCTTC.